Included here is one T cell receptor (beta chain) sequence, with context. The CDR3 contains 13 residues. V dropped 5 bases and J dropped 1; count of bases not matched to a gene: 3. Germline CDR1 reads SGHNT; CDR2 reads YYREEE (reference sequence). The sample comes from a study of cytomegalovirus exposure and HLA in healthy donors. PCR primers comprised 60 Vbeta and 13 Jbeta primers. The table came from immunoSEQ multiplex PCR; TCRdb's copy has only in-frame clones and leaves some out. The sample totals about 20,000 clones. The receptor was derived from a man aged 60-69 years in good health and CMV-seropositive. Sample: PBMCs. This rearrangement joins TRBV5-4 to TRBJ2-7; 7 bases are shared with TRBD2. CDR3 amino acids: CASRPSGSYEQYF. Written as DNA, the CDR3 is TGTGCCAGCAGGCCTAGCGGATCCTACGAGCAGTACTTC.